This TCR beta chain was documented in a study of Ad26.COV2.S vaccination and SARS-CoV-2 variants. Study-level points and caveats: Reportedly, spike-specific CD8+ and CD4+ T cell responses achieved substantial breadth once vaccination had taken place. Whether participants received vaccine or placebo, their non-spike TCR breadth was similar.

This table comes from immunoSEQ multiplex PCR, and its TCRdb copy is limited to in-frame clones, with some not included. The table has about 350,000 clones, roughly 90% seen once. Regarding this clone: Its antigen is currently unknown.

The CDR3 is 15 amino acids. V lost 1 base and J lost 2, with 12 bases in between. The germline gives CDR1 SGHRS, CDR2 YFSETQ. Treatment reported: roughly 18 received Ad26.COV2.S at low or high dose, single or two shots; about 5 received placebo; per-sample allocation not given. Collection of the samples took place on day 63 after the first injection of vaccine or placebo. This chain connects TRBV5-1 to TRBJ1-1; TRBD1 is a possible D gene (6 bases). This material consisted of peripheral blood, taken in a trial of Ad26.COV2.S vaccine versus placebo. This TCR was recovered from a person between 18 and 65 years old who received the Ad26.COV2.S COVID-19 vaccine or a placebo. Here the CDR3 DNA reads TGCGCCAGCAGCTTGAAGGGACATCTAAACACTGAAGCTTTCTTT. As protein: CASSLKGHLNTEAFF.